This TCR beta chain was obtained from a study of T cell repertoires in cytomegalovirus infection (dated by TCRdb to the late 2010s). General notes on the study: The peptide stimulations were aimed at well-studied HLA-B-restricted epitopes as well as recently identified HLA-C-restricted CMV epitopes, whose presentation resists viral immunomodulation. Donor HLA type was relevant to the analysis, because carriage of CMV infection together with the matching HLA type was indicated by public TCR beta signatures.

Taken from the germline V gene (reference sequence), the CDR1 and CDR2 loops are SEHNR and FQNEAQ. From V the trimming removes 0 bases and from J it removes 3 bases, while the gene matches leave 20 bases of the junction unaccounted for. The CDR3 contains 20 residues, cysteine and phenylalanine counted. Just CDR3 DNA is preserved here, 60 bases in frame from base 1. In the case of this clonotype: Its antigen has not been determined. It has no much larger one-base neighbor in the sample; base qualities were not kept.

Instrument used: Illumina HiSeq 1500. TCRdb redid the processing of the public reads, applying fastp at Q25 and MiXCR, and retained in-frame beta chains. Rows are combined by CDR3 protein, so each entry shows the most common genes and DNA. The sample data list about half a million distinct CDR3 sequences, and roughly 42% of these were observed just once. Around two fifths of the sample lies in the top ten. What the research found in general, with its limitations: The ex vivo response was dominated by HLA-C-restricted CMV-specific TCR beta clonotypes, and the single most frequent clonotype in two of eight donors was supplied by these HLA-C-restricted clonotypes. In both this cohort and an independent cohort of approximately 350 donors, the cumulative frequency of public TCR beta family members distinguished carriers of CMV infection plus the relevant HLA type.

Interpreted using the paper, the treatment or condition label stands for: in vitro stimulation with specific CMV peptide epitopes to enrich CMV-specific T cells. The sample was cultured PBMCs, taken from culture after CMV antigen stimulation. The clonotype originates from a human donor in good health (CMV status not recorded). Some clones in this sample may be carry-over from other donors' samples. This receptor chain uses TRBV7-9 and TRBJ2-7, with 7 bases aligning to TRBD1. The CDR3 region has the sequence CASSLAAWGQGVRPIYEQYF. The DNA is as follows: TGTGCCAGCAGCTTAGCCGCGTGGGGTCAGGGGGTGCGTCCGATCTACGAGCAGTACTTC.